This is a list of T cell receptor beta chains from one sample in a study of cytomegalovirus exposure and HLA in healthy donors. Libraries were prepared by immunoSEQ multiplex PCR; TCRdb keeps only in-frame clonotypes and omits some of them. The sample holds under 130,000 clones, roughly an eighth seen once. Sequenced: PBMCs. These TCRs come from a man in his forties or fifties in good health and CMV-seropositive. The CDR3 runs from the conserved cysteine through the conserved F or W.

>TRBV18
CASSPPGLRGNGQFF
>TRBV25-1
CASSVPVEGTGDNEKLFF
>TRBV6-5
CASSGDSSNTGELFF
>TRBV7-3
CASSPGQGATGELFF
>TRBV5-1
CASSLAPGLAGGQETQYF
>TRBV7-9
CASSLGQGKGKLFF
>TRBV6-5
CASSYGGGQGAGGYTF
>TRBV15
CATSKGDSRQPQHF
>TRBV5-1
CASSLVSGNTDTQYF
>TRBV9
CASSSPAEYADTQYF
>TRBV7-9
CASRPGSKETQYF
>TRBV7-9
CASSLEGQIYGYTF
>TRBV28
CASSWIDRGAEKLFF
>TRBV7-2
CASSLAASGSYEQYF
>TRBV28
CASGLYRGLGTGELFF
>TRBV19
CANFNFCTGASSYEQYF
>TRBV5-1
CASSFREGEQYF
>TRBV7-2
CASSLAAGSPSYNEQFF
>TRBV12-5
CASGPSGGGYEQYF
>TRBV6-5
CASSPTGVDTQYF
>TRBV19
CASSGQANTEAFF
>TRBV9
CASSNRYGTYEQYF
>TRBV6-6
CASSYKRAAGLETQYF
>TRBV2
CASSAGYGYTF
>TRBV7-3
CASSLTPAGGGTDTQYF
>TRBV5-1
CASSLRPSSGTDTQYF
>TRBV6-5
CASSYAASGSDEQFF
>TRBV2
CASSEYGVKFF
>TRBV10-3
CAISGGQGESSAFF
>TRBV9
CASSVSSLAGIYEQYF
>TRBV27
CASSASQGAGTDTQYF
>TRBV7-2
CASSRGARETQYF
>TRBV18
CASSPQGTGYGYTF
>TRBV29-1
CSVAVTGVPYGYTF
>TRBV6-5
CASKDRGAGELFF
>TRBV27
CASRPGLAGSTGELFF
>TRBV9
CASGTGGPYEQYF
>TRBV7-9
CASSRQGAEQPQHF
>TRBV7-9
CASSLLFAGNTGELFF
>TRBV2
CASSESRTPNTGELFF
>TRBV5-1
CASSPQDASGTGVVSGQETQYF
>TRBV30
CAWNLGGSYEQYF
>TRBV5-1
CASSRGQGFGNTIYF
>TRBV19
CASSIRRTGMNTEAFF
>TRBV5-4
CASSSEWATDTQYF
>TRBV19
CASSIAGGGSRANVLTF
>TRBV5-1
CASSLGASGSDEQYF
>TRBV5-1
CASSPQGAGETQYF
>TRBV16
CASSQSVPGLAGVEQYF
>TRBV5-1
CASSPGTSNEKLFF
>TRBV11-2
CASSLFPTGTSFDEQFF
>TRBV28
CASSLLTGRTEAFF
>TRBV28
CASSPTGGLETQYF
>TRBV19
CASSPDSNQPQHF
>TRBV14
CASSITRGVGGYTF